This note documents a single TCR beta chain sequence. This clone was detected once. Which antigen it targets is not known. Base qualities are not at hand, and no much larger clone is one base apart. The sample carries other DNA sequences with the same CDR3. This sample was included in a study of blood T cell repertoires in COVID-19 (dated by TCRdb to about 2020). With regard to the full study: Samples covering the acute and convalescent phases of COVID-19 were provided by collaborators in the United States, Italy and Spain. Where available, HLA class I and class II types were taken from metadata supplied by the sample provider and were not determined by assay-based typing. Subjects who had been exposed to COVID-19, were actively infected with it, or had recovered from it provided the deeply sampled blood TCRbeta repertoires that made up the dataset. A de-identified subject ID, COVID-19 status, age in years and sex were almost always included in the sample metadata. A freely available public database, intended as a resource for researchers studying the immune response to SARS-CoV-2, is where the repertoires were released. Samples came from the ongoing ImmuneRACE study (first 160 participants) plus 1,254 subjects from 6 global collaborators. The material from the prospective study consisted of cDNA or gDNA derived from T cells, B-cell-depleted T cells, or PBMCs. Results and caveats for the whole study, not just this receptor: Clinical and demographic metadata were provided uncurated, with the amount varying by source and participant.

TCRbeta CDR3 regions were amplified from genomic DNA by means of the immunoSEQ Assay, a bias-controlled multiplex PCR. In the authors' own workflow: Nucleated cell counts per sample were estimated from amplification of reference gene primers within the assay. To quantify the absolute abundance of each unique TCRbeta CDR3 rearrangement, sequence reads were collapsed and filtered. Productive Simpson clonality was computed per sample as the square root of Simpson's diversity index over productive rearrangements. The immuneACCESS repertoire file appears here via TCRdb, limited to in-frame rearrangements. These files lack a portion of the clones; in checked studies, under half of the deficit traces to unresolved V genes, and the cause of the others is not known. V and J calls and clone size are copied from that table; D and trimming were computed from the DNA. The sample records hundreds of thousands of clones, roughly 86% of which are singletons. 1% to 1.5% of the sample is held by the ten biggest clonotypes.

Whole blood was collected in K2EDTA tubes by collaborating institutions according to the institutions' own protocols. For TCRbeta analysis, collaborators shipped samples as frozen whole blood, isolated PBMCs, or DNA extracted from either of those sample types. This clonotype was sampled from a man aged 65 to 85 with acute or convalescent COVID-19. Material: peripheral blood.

This receptor has the CDR3 CASSPDSYEQYF. The nucleotide sequence reads as follows: TGTGCCAGCTCACCGGACAGTTACGAGCAGTACTTC. Here the chain combines TRBV18 and TRBJ2-7; TRBD1 is perhaps the D gene, given 6 matching bases. CDR1 KGHSH and CDR2 LQKENI were looked up in the germline V gene. Cut back by 3 bases and 4 bases, the V and J ends lie 7 bases apart. The CDR3 has 12 amino acids, counting the end cysteine and phenylalanine. Of all the DNA, just the CDR3 is kept, 36 bases in frame from base 1.